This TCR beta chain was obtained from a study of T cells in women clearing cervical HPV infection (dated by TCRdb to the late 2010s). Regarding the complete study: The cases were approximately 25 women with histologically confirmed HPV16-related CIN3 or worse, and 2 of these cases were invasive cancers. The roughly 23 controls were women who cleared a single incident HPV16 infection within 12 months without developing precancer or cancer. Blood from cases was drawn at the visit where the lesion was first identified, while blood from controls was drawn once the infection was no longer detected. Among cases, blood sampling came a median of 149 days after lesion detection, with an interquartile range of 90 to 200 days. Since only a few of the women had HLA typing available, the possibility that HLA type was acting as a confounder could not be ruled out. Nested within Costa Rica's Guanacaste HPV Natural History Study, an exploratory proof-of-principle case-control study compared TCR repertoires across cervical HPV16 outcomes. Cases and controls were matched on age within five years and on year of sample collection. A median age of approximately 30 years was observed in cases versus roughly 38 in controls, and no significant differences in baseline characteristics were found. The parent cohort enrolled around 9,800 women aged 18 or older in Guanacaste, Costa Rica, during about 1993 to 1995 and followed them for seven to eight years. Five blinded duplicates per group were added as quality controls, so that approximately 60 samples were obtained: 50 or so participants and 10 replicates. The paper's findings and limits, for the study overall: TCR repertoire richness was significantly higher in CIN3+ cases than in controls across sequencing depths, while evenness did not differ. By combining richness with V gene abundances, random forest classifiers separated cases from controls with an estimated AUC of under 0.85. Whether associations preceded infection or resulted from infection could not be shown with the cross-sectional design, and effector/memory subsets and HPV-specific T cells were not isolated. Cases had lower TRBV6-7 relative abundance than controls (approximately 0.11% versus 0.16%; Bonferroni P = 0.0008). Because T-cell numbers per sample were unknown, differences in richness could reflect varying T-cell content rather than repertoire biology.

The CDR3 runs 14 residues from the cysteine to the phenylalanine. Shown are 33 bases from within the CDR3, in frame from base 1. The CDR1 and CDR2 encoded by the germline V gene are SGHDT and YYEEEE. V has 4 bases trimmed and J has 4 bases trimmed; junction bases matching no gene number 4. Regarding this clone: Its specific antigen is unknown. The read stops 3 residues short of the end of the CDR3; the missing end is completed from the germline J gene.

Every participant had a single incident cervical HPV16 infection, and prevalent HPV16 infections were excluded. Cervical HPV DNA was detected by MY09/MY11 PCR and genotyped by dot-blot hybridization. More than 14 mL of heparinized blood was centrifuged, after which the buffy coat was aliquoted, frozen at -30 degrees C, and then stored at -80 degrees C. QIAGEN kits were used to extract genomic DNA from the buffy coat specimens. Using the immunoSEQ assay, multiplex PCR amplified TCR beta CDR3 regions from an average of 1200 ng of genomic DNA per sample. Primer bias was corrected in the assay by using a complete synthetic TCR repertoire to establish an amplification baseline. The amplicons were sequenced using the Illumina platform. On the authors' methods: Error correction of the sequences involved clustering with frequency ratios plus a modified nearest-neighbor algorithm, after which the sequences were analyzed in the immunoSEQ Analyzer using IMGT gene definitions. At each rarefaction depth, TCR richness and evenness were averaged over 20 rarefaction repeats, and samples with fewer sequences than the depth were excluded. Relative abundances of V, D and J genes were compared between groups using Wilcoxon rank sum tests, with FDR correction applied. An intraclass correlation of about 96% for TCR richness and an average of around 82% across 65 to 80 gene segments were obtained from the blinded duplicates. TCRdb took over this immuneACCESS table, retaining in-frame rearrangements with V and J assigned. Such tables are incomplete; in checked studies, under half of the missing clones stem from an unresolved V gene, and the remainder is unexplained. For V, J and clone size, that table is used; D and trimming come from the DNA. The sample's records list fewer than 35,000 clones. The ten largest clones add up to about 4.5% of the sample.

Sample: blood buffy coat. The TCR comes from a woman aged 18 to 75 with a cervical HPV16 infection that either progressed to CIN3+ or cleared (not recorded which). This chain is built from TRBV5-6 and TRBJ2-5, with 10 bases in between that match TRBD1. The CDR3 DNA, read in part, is TGTGCCAGCAGCGGCCGGACAGGGGGAGAGACC. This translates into CASSGRTGGET. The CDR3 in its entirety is CASSGRTGGETQYF.